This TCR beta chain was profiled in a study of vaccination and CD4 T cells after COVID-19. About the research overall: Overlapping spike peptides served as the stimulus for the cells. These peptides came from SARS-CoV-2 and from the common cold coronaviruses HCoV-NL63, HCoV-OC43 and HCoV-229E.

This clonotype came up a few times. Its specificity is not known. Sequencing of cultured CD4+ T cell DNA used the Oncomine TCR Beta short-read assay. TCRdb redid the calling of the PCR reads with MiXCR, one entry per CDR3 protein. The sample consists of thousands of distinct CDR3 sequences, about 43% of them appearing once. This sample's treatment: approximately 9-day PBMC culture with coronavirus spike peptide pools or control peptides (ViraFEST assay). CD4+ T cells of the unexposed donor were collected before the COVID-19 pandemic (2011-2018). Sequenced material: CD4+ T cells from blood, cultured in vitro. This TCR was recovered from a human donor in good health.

DNA of the CDR3: TGTGCCAGCAGCTCGGGACAGCCGAACACTGAAGCTTTCTTT. Its translation is CASSSGQPNTEAFF. The chain couples TRBV6-1 to TRBJ1-1, with 7 bases fitting TRBD1. Germline CDR1 reads MNHNS; CDR2 reads SASEGT. This CDR3 spans 14 amino acids. With V trimmed by 6 bases and J by 1 base, 5 bases remained unmatched.